The 23 T cell receptor beta chains reported below all come from one sample, sequenced in a study of T cell responses to AZD1222 COVID-19 vaccine. Measured with immunoSEQ multiplex PCR; TCRdb has only the in-frame clones, and not every one. The sample shows around 200,000 clones, more than 75% of them seen only once. The starting material was peripheral blood, obtained 28 days after the second AZD1222 dose. Source of these receptors: an adult who received the AZD1222 COVID-19 vaccine.

This chain connects TRBV13 to TRBJ2-7; 11 bases map to TRBD2. Germline CDR1 and CDR2: PRHDT and FYEKMQ (reference sequence). The CDR3 consists of 15 residues. Trimming removed 5 bases from V and 2 bases from J; junction bases left unmatched: 5. The CDR3 DNA sequence: TGTGCCAGCAGCAATCTAGCGGGAGGCACCTACGAGCAGTACTTC. This translates into CASSNLAGGTYEQYF.

J is TRBJ2-3 and V is TRBV6-4; D is undetermined. Germline CDR1 is MRHNA and CDR2 is SNTAGT. V was pared by 2 bases and J by 2 bases, with 11 bases between. The CDR3 is 15 residues long. CDR3 sequence reads: CASSDPGPHTDTQYF. As DNA, the CDR3 is TGTGCCAGCAGTGACCCGGGTCCACACACAGATACGCAGTATTTT.

This chain links TRBV4-3 with TRBJ2-1; D unclear. Trimming stripped 4 bases from V and 0 bases from J, with 19 bases between. CDR1 and CDR2 (germline): LGHNA, YSLEER. There are 18 residues in the CDR3. The DNA of the CDR3 is TGCGCCAGCAGCCGAAGCCCCCTAGACTGGACCTCCTACAATGAGCAGTTCTTC. It specifies CASSRSPLDWTSYNEQFF.

This clone was detected only once. The chain recombines TRBV27 with TRBJ2-7; TRBD1 agrees at 7 bases. With V trimmed by 5 bases and J by 3 bases, 7 bases remained unmatched. The CDR3 sequence is 14 residues long. From germline, CDR1 is MNHEY and CDR2 SMNVEV (reference sequence). The CDR3 is CASSPSTGFYEQYF. The DNA for the CDR3 is TGTGCCAGCAGTCCCTCGACAGGGTTCTACGAGCAGTACTTC.

The gene calls are TRBV28 and TRBJ1-5; D might be TRBD1 (5 bases). Germline loops: CDR1 MDHEN, CDR2 SYDVKM. The CDR3 runs 16 residues. V lost 5 bases and J lost 0, with 14 bases in between. The CDR3 DNA follows: TGTGCCAGCAGTCCCCTGGGGGTGAGTAGCAATCAGCCCCAGCATTTT. It encodes CASSPLGVSSNQPQHF.

This clone was observed once. The rearrangement uses TRBV28 and TRBJ1-5; D remains ambiguous. Looked up from germline, CDR1 is MDHEN and CDR2 is SYDVKM. V dropped 4 bases and J dropped 0 bases, with 13 bases sitting between them. The CDR3 is 16 residues long. CDR3 in amino acids: CASSSSDIHSNQPQHF. In DNA form, the CDR3 reads TGTGCCAGCAGTTCCTCAGACATACATAGCAATCAGCCCCAGCATTTT.

The gene calls are TRBV6-5 and TRBJ2-4; tentatively, D is TRBD1 (5 bases). V shed 2 bases and J shed 2 bases, with 7 bases lying between them. This CDR3 comprises 14 residues. Looked up from germline, CDR1 is MNHEY and CDR2 is SVGAGI. The CDR3 sequence is CASSYMGPKNIQYF. Written as DNA, the CDR3 is TGTGCCAGCAGTTACATGGGGCCCAAAAACATTCAGTACTTC.

Turning to this clone: Distinct nucleotide sequences in the sample also encode this CDR3. The chain has TRBV6-1 and TRBJ1-2, with a tentative D call TRBD1 (6 bases). V lost 2 bases to trimming and J lost 5 bases, with 6 bases between them. The CDR3 is made up of 12 amino acids. The germline CDR1 and CDR2 sequences are MNHNS and SASEGT. CDR3 protein: CASSERGYGYTF. In nucleotides, the CDR3 is TGTGCCAGCAGTGAAAGGGGGTATGGCTACACCTTC.

The rearrangement links TRBV7-2 to TRBJ2-3; D may be TRBD1 or TRBD2 (6 bases each). The CDR3 consists of 15 residues. The germline V gene has CDR1 SGHTA and CDR2 FQGNSA. With 5 bases removed from V and 0 bases from J, the gap between germline ends came to 12 bases. CDR3 region: CASSRGARSTDTQYF. In DNA, the CDR3 is TGTGCCAGCAGCAGGGGGGCCCGAAGCACAGATACGCAGTATTTT.

This clone came up a few times. CDR3 sequence reads: CASSQLTGRNNQPQHF. CDR3 nucleotide sequence: TGTGCCAGCAGTCAACTGACAGGGAGAAACAATCAGCCCCAGCATTTT. The rearrangement uses TRBV6-2 or TRBV6-3 and TRBJ1-5; 7 positions agree with TRBD1. Per the germline V gene, CDR1 is MNHEY and CDR2 is SVGEGT. CDR3 size: 16 residues. The junction had 10 bases not matched to a gene; V was cut back by 5 bases and J by 3 bases.

This clone was seen only once. The gene calls are TRBV6-2 or TRBV6-3 and TRBJ1-5, with D uncertain. Germline CDR1 is MNHEY and CDR2 is SVGEGT. This CDR3 comprises 13 residues. Trimming cost V 6 bases and J 3 bases, with 9 bases left between them. Here the CDR3 reads CASSPWDNQPQHF. The DNA for the CDR3 is TGTGCCAGCAGCCCCTGGGACAATCAGCCCCAGCATTTT.

Concerning this clone: The junction departs from the called germline gene at one end, perhaps through a read error. This chain uses TRBV7-3 with TRBJ2-3, with TRBD1 matching over 12 bases. The length of the CDR3 is 15 residues. CDR1 and CDR2 (germline): SGHTA, FQGTGA. The CDR3 DNA follows: TGTGCCAGCAGCAAGGGACAGGGGGCCGGAGATACGCAATATTTT. As protein: CASSKGQGAGDTQYF.

The chain is built from TRBV5-1 and TRBJ2-3; D is undetermined. The CDR3 runs to 11 residues. V lost 4 bases and J 6 bases, leaving 6 bases between the germline ends. Germline values: CDR1 SGHRS, CDR2 YFSETQ. CDR3 nucleotides: TGCGCCAGCAGCCAGGCGGATACGCAGTATTTT. It translates to CASSQADTQYF.

This clone was seen a single time. The CDR3 DNA reads as TGTGCCAGATCCGTGGGGGGGGCTTCGAATGGCTACACCTTC. Its translation is CARSVGGASNGYTF. The chain is built from TRBV2 and TRBJ1-2, with a weak D call TRBD1 (6 bases). CDR1 and CDR2 (germline): SNHLY, FYNNEI. V gave up 9 bases and J gave up 6 bases, with 20 bases separating them. This CDR3 is built from 14 residues.

The V call is TRBV6-2 or TRBV6-3, the J call TRBJ2-1, with 11 nucleotides matching TRBD2. The germline V gene has CDR1 MNHEY and CDR2 SVGEGT. The J segment lost 1 base and the V segment lost 2 bases, leaving 4 bases of the junction unmatched. The CDR3 loop spans 17 amino acids. CDR3 in DNA: TGTGCCAGCAGTTACCAGGGACTAGCGGATTCCTACAATGAGCAGTTCTTC. Translated, it gives CASSYQGLADSYNEQFF.

The genes are TRBV19 and TRBJ2-7, with D perhaps given as TRBD1 or TRBD2 (5 bases each). V lost 4 bases, J lost 3 bases, and 13 bases lay in between. This CDR3 region has 14 residues. Germline CDR1 and CDR2: LNHDA and SQIVND (reference sequence). DNA for the CDR3: TGTGCCAGTAGTACCCTCGGGACGGACTACGAGCAGTACTTC. Translation: CASSTLGTDYEQYF.

The chain joins TRBV11-3 to TRBJ2-7; possibly TRBD1 or TRBD2 for D (5 bases each). The V and J ends lost 0 bases and 5 bases respectively, with 14 bases between them. The CDR3 contains 15 residues. The germline V gene has CDR1 SGHNT and CDR2 YENEEA. The CDR3 region has the DNA TGTGCCAGCAGCTTAGATCGGGTAGGGACCAACGAGCAGTACTTC. Residues: CASSLDRVGTNEQYF.

This chain links TRBV29-1 with TRBJ2-3, with 7 bases lining up with TRBD2. The germline V gene has CDR1 SQVTM and CDR2 ANQGSEA. The CDR3 is 16 residues long. The V segment lost 7 bases and the J segment 4 bases; nucleotides outside the gene matches: 17. CDR3 coding DNA: TGCAGCGCACATGAGGTGGGCGGCGGGAGCGCAGATACGCAGTATTTT. This encodes CSAHEVGGGSADTQYF.

The chain has TRBV7-9 and TRBJ2-1; the match to TRBD1 covers 10 bases. The CDR3 runs to 11 residues. Germline V gives CDR1 SEHNR, CDR2 FQNEAQ (reference sequence). Trimming cost V 4 bases and J 16 bases; bases outside gene matches: 4. In DNA form, the CDR3 reads TGTGCCAGCAGCTGGGGACAGGGGCTTTTCTTC. As protein: CASSWGQGLFF.

The genes are TRBV7-8 and TRBJ1-3, with D maybe TRBD1 (6 bases). This CDR3 is 15 amino acids long. Germline V gene data show CDR1 as SGHVS and CDR2 as FQNEAQ. Trimming removed 2 bases from V and 0 bases from J, with 8 bases in between. The CDR3 DNA sequence: TGTGCCAGCAGCTTAAGACAGGTCTCTGGAAACACCATATATTTT. Its translation is CASSLRQVSGNTIYF.

The CDR3 DNA follows: TGTGCCAGCAGTTCGGCAGCAAGCTCTGGGGCCAACGTCCTGACTTTC. This codes for CASSSAASSGANVLTF. V usage is TRBV28 and J usage is TRBJ2-6; D remains ambiguous. V lost 4 bases to trimming and J lost 0 bases, with 10 bases between them. Germline loops: CDR1 MDHEN, CDR2 SYDVKM. The CDR3 contains 16 residues.

The CDR3 sequence: CASSLIGATNEKLFF. In DNA, the CDR3 is TGTGCCAGCAGCCTTATAGGGGCAACTAATGAAAAACTGTTTTTT. The genes are TRBV28 and TRBJ1-4, with D possibly being TRBD1 (5 bases). The germline CDR1 and CDR2 sequences are MDHEN and SYDVKM. V was shortened by 6 bases and J by 0 bases, with 11 bases between the two germline ends. The CDR3 is 15 residues long.

This chain uses TRBV9 with TRBJ2-3, with D unresolved. The CDR3 has 14 amino acids. The germline V gene encodes CDR1 SGDLS and CDR2 YYNGEE. V gave up 0 bases and J gave up 2 bases, with 7 bases separating them. The CDR3 region is CASSVGIFTDTQYF. CDR3 coding DNA: TGTGCCAGCAGCGTAGGAATTTTCACAGATACGCAGTATTTT.